The T cell receptor (beta chain) described here comes from a study of cytomegalovirus exposure and HLA in healthy donors. After removal of 5 bases from V and 6 bases from J, the junction contained 12 bases not matched to a gene. The CDR3 has 15 amino acids. Germline V gene sequence: CDR1 MNHEY, CDR2 SVGAGI. The PCR ran on 60 Vbeta and 13 Jbeta primers. Method: immunoSEQ multiplex PCR; TCRdb's copy keeps in-frame clones and lacks some. The table lists 90,000 to 150,000 clones, with 3% to 4.5% in the top ten. The sequenced material came from PBMCs. This chain joins TRBV6-5 and TRBJ2-7, with TRBD1 matching 8 bases. The TCR originated in a man between 18 and 29 years old in good health and CMV-seronegative. CDR3 amino acids: CASSNLQGVVGEQYF. As DNA, the CDR3 is TGTGCCAGCAGTAACTTACAGGGGGTTGTAGGCGAGCAGTACTTC.